This T cell receptor (beta chain) stems from a study of human T cells and chemical hapten exposure. Across the whole study: In the roughly 24-week study, patients were dosed weekly with diphenylcyclopropenone on the scalp throughout. Study results and limitations: With DPC sensitization, TCRs exceeding 1 in 1000 frequency showed no change.

This clonotype was recorded many times. What it binds is not known. Per the original data handling: Sampled TCR counts reached a median of 95,638 per sample, with values ranging from 23,224 to 690,600. TCRdb recomputed calls from the RACE reads with MiXCR, one row per CDR3 protein. The V and J calls were not made by the authors but by TCRdb's processing. This sample yields around 80,000 distinct CDR3 sequences, of which 6.6% are seen a single time; 1% to 1.5% belongs to the top ten. Time point specified: patch test 2, 6 weeks after DPC sensitization. Stated treatment: therapeutic diphenylcyclopropenone sensitization with weekly scalp DPC. Source: whole blood, taken in connection with sensitization to the hapten diphenylcyclopropenone (DPC). This clonotype was sampled from a woman in her twenties or thirties with alopecia areata. Some clones in this sample may be carry-over from other donors' samples.

CDR3 region: CSVEPGPDTQYF. CDR3 in DNA: TGCAGCGTTGAACCTGGGCCAGATACGCAGTATTTT. This chain joins TRBV29-1 and TRBJ2-3; D unclear. CDR3 length: 12 amino acids. Trimming shortened V by 2 bases and J by 4 bases, and 7 bases separated the two germline ends. CDR1 and CDR2 (germline): SQVTM, ANQGSEA.